This T cell receptor (beta chain) was obtained from a study of blood T cell repertoires in COVID-19 (dated by TCRdb to 2018 to 2021). As for the study more broadly: Samples from collaborators originated in the United States, Italy and Spain and spanned both the acute and convalescent phases of COVID-19. The prospective study material was composed of cDNA or gDNA derived from T cells, B-cell-depleted T cells, or PBMCs. The dataset comprised deeply sampled blood TCRbeta repertoires from subjects exposed to, actively infected with, or recovered from COVID-19. The repertoires were released in a freely available public database meant as a resource for research on the immune response to SARS-CoV-2. Samples were obtained from the ongoing ImmuneRACE study (first 160 participants) and from some 1,300 subjects provided by 6 global collaborators. A de-identified subject ID, COVID-19 status, age in years and sex were almost always included in the sample metadata. Where available, HLA class I and class II types were taken from metadata supplied by the sample provider and were not determined by assay-based typing. The paper's findings and limits, for the study overall: Clinical and demographic metadata were provided uncurated, with the amount varying by source and participant.

The immunoSEQ Assay, a bias-controlled multiplex PCR, was used to amplify TCRbeta CDR3 regions from genomic DNA. The source study handled its data this way. The number of nucleated cells in each sample was estimated by amplification of reference gene primers within the assay. Sequence reads were collapsed and filtered to measure the absolute abundance of every unique TCRbeta CDR3 rearrangement. Productive Simpson clonality was computed per sample as the square root of Simpson's diversity index over productive rearrangements. TCRdb retrieved this table from immuneACCESS and kept in-frame rearrangements only. Not all clones are present; in checked studies, unresolved V genes account for under half, and no reason is known for the remainder. For V, J and clone size, that table is used; D and trimming come from the DNA. For this sample there are roughly 100,000 clones; more than 85% appear just once. Around 4% of the sample comes from the top ten.

A note on this clone: The target of this receptor is not known. There are no base qualities to consult, and no much larger clone falls within one base.

V was cut back by 3 bases and J by 2 bases, leaving a gap of 8 bases between them. The cysteine opens and the phenylalanine closes a CDR3 of 14 amino acids. The sequence is cut down to CDR3 DNA, 42 bases in frame from base 1. Via the germline V gene, CDR1 is SNHLY and CDR2 FYNNEI. Collaborating institutions collected whole blood in K2EDTA tubes following their own protocols. For TCRbeta analysis, collaborator samples were shipped as frozen whole blood, as isolated PBMCs, or as DNA extracted from either sample type. The sequence was obtained from a man younger than 30 with acute or convalescent COVID-19. The chain was built from TRBV2 and TRBJ1-3; D gene: possibly TRBD1, on 5 matching bases. Sample: peripheral blood. The CDR3 amino acid sequence is: CASSDRATGNTIYF. The bases are TGTGCCAGCAGTGACAGGGCCACTGGAAACACCATATATTTT.